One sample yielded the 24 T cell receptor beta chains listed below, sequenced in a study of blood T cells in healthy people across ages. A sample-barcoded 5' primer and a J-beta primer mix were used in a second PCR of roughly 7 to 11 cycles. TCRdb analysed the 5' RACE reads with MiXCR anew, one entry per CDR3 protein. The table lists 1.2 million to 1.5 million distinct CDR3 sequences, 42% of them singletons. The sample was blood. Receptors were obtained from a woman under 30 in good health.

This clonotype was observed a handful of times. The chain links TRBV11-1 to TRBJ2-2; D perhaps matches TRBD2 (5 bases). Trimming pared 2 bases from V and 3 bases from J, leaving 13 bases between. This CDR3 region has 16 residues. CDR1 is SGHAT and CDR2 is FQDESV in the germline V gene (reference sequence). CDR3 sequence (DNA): TGTGCCAGCAGCTTATTCGACGGAGGTTACACCGGGGAGCTGTTTTTT. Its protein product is CASSLFDGGYTGELFF.

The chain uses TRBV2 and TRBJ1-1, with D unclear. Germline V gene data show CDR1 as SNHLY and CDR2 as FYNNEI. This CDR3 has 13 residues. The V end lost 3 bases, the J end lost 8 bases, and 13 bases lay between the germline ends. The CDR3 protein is CASSEWVRREAFF. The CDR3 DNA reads TGTGCCAGCAGTGAGTGGGTGAGAAGAGAAGCTTTCTTT.

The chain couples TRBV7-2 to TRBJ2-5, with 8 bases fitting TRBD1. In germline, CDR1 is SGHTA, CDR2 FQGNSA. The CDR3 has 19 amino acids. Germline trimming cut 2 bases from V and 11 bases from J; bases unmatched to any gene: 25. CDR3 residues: CASSLNPLRWTGTHNEQYF. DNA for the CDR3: TGTGCCAGCAGCTTAAATCCGCTCCGGTGGACAGGGACTCACAATGAGCAGTACTTC. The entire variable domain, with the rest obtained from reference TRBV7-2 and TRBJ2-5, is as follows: GAGVSQSPSNKVTEKGKDVELRCDPISGHTALYWYRQSLGQGLEFLIYFQGNSAPDKSGLPSDRFSAERTGGSVSTLTIQRTQQEDSAVYLCASSLNPLRWTGTHNEQYFGPGTRLLVL.

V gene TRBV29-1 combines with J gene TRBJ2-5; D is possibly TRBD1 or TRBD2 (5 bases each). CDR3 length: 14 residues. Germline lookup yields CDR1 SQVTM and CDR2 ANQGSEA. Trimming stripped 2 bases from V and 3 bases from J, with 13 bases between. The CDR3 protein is CSVEWGAREETQYF. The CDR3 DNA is TGCAGCGTTGAATGGGGAGCCAGGGAAGAGACCCAGTACTTC.

DNA of the CDR3: TGTGCCAGCAATATGCAGGGTGGTTCCTACAATGAGCAGTTCTTC. Its translation: CASNMQGGSYNEQFF. This rearrangement joins TRBV6-1 to TRBJ2-1, with a tentative D call TRBD1 (5 bases). The V end lost 7 bases, the J end lost 1 base, and 14 bases lay between the germline ends. There are 15 residues in the CDR3. Germline V gives CDR1 MNHNS, CDR2 SASEGT.

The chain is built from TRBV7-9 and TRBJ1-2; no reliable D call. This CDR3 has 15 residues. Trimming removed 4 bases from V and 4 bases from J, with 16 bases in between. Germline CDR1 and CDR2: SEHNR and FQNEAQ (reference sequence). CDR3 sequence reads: CASSSPSEGFYGYTF. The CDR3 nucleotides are TGTGCCAGCAGCTCCCCCTCGGAGGGTTTCTATGGCTACACCTTC.

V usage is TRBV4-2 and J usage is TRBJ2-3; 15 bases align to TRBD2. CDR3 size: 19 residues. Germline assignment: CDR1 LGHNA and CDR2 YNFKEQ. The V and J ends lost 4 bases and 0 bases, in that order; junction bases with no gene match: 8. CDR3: CASSLGAGTSGGSTDTQYF. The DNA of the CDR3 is TGTGCCAGCAGCCTGGGCGCCGGGACTAGCGGGGGGAGCACAGATACGCAGTATTTT.

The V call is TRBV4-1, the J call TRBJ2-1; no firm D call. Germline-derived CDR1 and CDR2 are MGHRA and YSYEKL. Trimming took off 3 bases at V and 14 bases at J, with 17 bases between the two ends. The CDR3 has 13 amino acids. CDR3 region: CASSQARRHPEFF. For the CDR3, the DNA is TGCGCCAGCAGCCAGGCCAGACGCCACCCGGAGTTCTTC.

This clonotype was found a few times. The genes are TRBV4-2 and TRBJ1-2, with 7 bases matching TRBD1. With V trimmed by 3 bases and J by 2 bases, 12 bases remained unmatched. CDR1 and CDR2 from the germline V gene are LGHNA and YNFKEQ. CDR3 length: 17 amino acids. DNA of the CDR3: TGTGCCAGCAGCCACGAGTTACAGGGGCGATCAAACTATGGCTACACCTTC. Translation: CASSHELQGRSNYGYTF.

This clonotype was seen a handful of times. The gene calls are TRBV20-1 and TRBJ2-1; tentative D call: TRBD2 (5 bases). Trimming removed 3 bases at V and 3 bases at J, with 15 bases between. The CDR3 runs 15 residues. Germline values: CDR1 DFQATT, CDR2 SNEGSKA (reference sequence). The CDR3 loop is CSARPSLGIYNEQFF. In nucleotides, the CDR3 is TGCAGTGCTAGGCCTAGCCTAGGGATCTACAATGAGCAGTTCTTC.

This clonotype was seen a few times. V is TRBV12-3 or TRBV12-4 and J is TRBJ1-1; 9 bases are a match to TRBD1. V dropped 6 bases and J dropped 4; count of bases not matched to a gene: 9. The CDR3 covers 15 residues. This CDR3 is CASRPGTGMATEAFF. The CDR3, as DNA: TGTGCCAGCAGGCCCGGGACAGGGATGGCCACTGAAGCTTTCTTT.

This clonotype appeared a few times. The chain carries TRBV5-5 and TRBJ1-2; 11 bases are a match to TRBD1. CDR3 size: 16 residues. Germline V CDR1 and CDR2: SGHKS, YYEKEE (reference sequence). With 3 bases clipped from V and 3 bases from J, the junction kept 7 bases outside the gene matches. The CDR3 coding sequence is TGTGCCAGCAGCTCGGAAGGGACAGGGGGACACTATGGCTACACCTTC. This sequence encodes CASSSEGTGGHYGYTF.

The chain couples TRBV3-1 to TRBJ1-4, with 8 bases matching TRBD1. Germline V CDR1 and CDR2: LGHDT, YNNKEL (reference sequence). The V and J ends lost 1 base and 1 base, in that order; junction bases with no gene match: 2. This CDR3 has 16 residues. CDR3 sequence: CASSQGTGRTNEKLFF. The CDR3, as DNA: TGTGCCAGCAGCCAAGGGACAGGGAGAACTAATGAAAAACTGTTTTTT.

This chain's CDR3 is CASSQQGARDTQYF. The DNA for the CDR3 is TGTGCCAGCAGTCAACAGGGGGCCCGAGATACGCAGTATTTT. The chain links TRBV2 to TRBJ2-3, with 9 bases that match TRBD1. V shed 5 bases and J 5 bases; nucleotides not matched to a gene: 5. Germline V gene data show CDR1 as SNHLY and CDR2 as FYNNEI. The CDR3 is 14 residues long.

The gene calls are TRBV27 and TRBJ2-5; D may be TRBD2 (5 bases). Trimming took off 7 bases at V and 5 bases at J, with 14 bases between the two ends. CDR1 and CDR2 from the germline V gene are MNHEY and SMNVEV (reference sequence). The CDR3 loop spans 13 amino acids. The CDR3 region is CASKRRAGETQYF. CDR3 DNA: TGTGCCAGCAAACGGCGGGCTGGGGAGACCCAGTACTTC.

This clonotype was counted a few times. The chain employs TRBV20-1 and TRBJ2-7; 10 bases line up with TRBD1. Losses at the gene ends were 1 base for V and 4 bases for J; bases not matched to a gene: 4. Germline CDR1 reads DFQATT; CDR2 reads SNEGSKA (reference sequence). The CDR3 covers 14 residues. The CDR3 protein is CSARGGQGTYEQYF. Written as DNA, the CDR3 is TGCAGTGCTAGAGGGGGACAGGGGACTTACGAGCAGTACTTC.

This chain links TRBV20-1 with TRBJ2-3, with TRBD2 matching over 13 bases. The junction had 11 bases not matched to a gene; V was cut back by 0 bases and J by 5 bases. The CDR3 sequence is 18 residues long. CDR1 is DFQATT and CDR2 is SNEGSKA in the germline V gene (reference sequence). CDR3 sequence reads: CSARDWATSGGYGDTQYF. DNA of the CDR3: TGCAGTGCTAGAGATTGGGCGACTAGCGGGGGGTATGGAGATACGCAGTATTTT.

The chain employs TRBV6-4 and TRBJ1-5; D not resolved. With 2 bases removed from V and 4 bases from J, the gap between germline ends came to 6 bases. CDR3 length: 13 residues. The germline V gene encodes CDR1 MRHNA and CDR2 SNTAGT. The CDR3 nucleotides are TGTGCCAGCAGTGACCCCAGAAATCAGCCCCAGCATTTT. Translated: CASSDPRNQPQHF.

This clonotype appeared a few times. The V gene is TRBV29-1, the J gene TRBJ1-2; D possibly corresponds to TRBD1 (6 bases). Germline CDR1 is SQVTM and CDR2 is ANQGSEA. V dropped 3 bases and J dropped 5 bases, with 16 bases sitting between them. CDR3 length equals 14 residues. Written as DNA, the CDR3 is TGCAGCGTTGAGTCGACTACAGGGTATTATGGCTACACCTTC. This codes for CSVESTTGYYGYTF.

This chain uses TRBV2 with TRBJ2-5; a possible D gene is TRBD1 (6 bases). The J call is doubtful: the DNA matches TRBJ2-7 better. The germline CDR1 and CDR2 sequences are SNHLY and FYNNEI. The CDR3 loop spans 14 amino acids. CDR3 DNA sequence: TGTGCCAGCACCCCCGAACAGGGCATGGGCGAGCAGTACTTC. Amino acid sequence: CASTPEQGMGEQYF.

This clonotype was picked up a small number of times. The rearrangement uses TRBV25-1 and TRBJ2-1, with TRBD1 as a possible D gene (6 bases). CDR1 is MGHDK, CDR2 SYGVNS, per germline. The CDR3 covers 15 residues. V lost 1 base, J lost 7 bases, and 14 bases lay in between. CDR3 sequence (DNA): TGTGCCAGCAGTGAATGGGGAACAGGGCCAAATGAGCAGTTCTTC. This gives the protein CASSEWGTGPNEQFF.

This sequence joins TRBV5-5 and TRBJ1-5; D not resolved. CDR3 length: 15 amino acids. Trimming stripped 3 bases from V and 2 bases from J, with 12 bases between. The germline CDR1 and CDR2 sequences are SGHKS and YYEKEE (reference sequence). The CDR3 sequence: CASSWVGEGNQPQHF. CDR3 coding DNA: TGTGCCAGCAGCTGGGTCGGCGAGGGCAATCAGCCCCAGCATTTT.

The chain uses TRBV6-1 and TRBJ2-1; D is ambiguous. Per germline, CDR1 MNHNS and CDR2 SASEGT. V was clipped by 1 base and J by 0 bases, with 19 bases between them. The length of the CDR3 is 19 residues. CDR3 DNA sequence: TGTGCCAGCAGTGAAGGTCACTCTCGGGCTTGGGGCTCCTACAATGAGCAGTTCTTC. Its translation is CASSEGHSRAWGSYNEQFF.

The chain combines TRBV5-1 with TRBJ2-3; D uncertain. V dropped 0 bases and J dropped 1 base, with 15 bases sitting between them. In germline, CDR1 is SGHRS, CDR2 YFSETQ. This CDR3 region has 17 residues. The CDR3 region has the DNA TGCGCCAGCAGCTTGGGCGCCCGTGTACTGGGCACAGATACGCAGTATTTT. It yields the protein CASSLGARVLGTDTQYF. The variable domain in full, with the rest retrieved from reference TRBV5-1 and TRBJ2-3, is KAGVTQTPRYLIKTRGQQVTLSCSPISGHRSVSWYQQTPGQGLQFLFEYFSETQRNKGNFPGRFSGRQFSNSRSEMNVSTLELGDSALYLCASSLGARVLGTDTQYFGPGTRLTVL.